The 22 T cell receptor beta chains listed next were all sequenced from one sample in a study of cytomegalovirus exposure and HLA in healthy donors. The PCR ran on 60 Vbeta and 13 Jbeta primers. TCRdb keeps only in-frame clones here, not all; method: immunoSEQ multiplex PCR. Found here are tens of thousands of clones, approximately 70% of them singletons; the top ten hold less than 20%. The sequenced sample consisted of PBMCs. These receptors came from a man aged 40-49 years in good health and CMV-seropositive.

This clone was recorded a few times. The V call is TRBV27, the J call TRBJ1-2; 8 positions match TRBD1. CDR3 size: 17 residues. Germline trimming cut 7 bases from V and 4 bases from J; bases unmatched to any gene: 17. Germline CDR1 is MNHEY and CDR2 is SMNVEV (reference sequence). The CDR3 region has the DNA TGTGCCAGCAACCCTTGGGGACAGGCTCCCTCTGGCTATGGCTACACCTTC. Amino acid sequence: CASNPWGQAPSGYGYTF.

The V call is TRBV19, the J call TRBJ1-2; D is perhaps TRBD1 (6 bases). Trimming took off 7 bases at V and 2 bases at J, with 14 bases between the two ends. This CDR3 is built from 14 residues. CDR1 is LNHDA, CDR2 SQIVND, per germline (reference sequence). The chain's CDR3 is CASNFPGENYGYTF. For the CDR3, the DNA is TGTGCCAGTAACTTTCCAGGGGAAAACTATGGCTACACCTTC. Filled out from reference TRBV19 and TRBJ1-2, the complete variable domain reads DGGITQSPKYLFRKEGQNVTLSCEQNLNHDAMYWYRQDPGQGLRLIYYSQIVNDFQKGDIAEGYSVSREKKESFPLTVTSAQKNPTAFYLCASNFPGENYGYTFGSGTRLTVV.

This clone appeared a few times. J is TRBJ2-6 and V is TRBV6-5; D gene uncertain. V lost 0 bases to trimming and J lost 1 base, with 7 bases between them. Germline V gene lookup returns CDR1 MNHEY and CDR2 SVGAGI. The CDR3 consists of 16 residues. CDR3 sequence (DNA): TGTGCCAGCAGTTACTCTCTAAGTTCTGGGGCCAACGTCCTGACTTTC. Translation gives CASSYSLSSGANVLTF.

This clone occurred many times. The DNA of the CDR3 is TGTGCCAGTAGTGATGGACTAGCGGGCTACGAGCAGTACTTC. Translating gives CASSDGLAGYEQYF. The V and J genes are TRBV19 and TRBJ2-7; 11 bases map to TRBD2. Germline lookup yields CDR1 LNHDA and CDR2 SQIVND (reference sequence). The ends lost 5 bases at V and 3 bases at J; junction bases unmatched: 3. This CDR3 is 14 amino acids long.

This rearrangement joins TRBV6-5 to TRBJ2-7; 9 positions match TRBD1. V lost 3 bases to trimming and J lost 4 bases; unmatched junction nucleotides: 10. The CDR3 has 16 amino acids. Germline-derived CDR1 and CDR2 are MNHEY and SVGAGI. CDR3 sequence: CASSYSIGTGLYEQYF. DNA of the CDR3: TGTGCCAGCAGTTATTCCATCGGGACAGGGCTTTACGAGCAGTACTTC.

This clone was detected only a few times. This sequence joins TRBV7-9 and TRBJ2-5; no clear D. Trimming removed 5 bases at V and 5 bases at J, with 21 bases between. Germline lookup yields CDR1 SEHNR and CDR2 FQNEAQ (reference sequence). The CDR3 is made up of 16 amino acids. For the CDR3, the DNA is TGTGCCAGCAGCCCCCGGTCTGTCGGTGTGGTGGAGACCCAGTACTTC. Translating it yields CASSPRSVGVVETQYF.

The CDR3 DNA sequence: TGCGCCAGCAGCCAAGGACAGCTCTACGAGCAGTACTTC. It is translated as CASSQGQLYEQYF. The rearrangement joins TRBV4-1 to TRBJ2-7, with a tentative D call TRBD1 (5 bases). This CDR3 has 13 residues. V was trimmed by 1 base and J by 3 bases, leaving 7 bases between them. Germline V gene sequence: CDR1 MGHRA, CDR2 YSYEKL.

The chain joins TRBV29-1 to TRBJ2-2, with D possibly being TRBD2 (5 bases). This CDR3 is built from 15 residues. V gave up 5 bases and J gave up 1 base, with 14 bases separating them. The V gene's germline CDR1 is SQVTM and CDR2 ANQGSEA. The CDR3 bases are TGCAGCGTTCGCCGGGGTTCCAAGAACACCGGGGAGCTGTTTTTT. Translating it yields CSVRRGSKNTGELFF.

The CDR3 DNA sequence: TGTGCCAGCAGCAAACTCCAGCGGGTTACAGATACGCAGTATTTT. Protein: CASSKLQRVTDTQYF. The chain has TRBV21-1 and TRBJ2-3; no check of the table's D call, TRBD2, against the DNA was made. TRBV21-1 is a recognized pseudogene. This CDR3 has 15 amino acids.

The V call is TRBV7-9, the J call TRBJ1-2; weak D call: TRBD1 (6 bases). The CDR3 runs 15 residues. V lost 0 bases to trimming and J lost 8 bases, with 16 bases between them. The V gene's germline CDR1 is SEHNR and CDR2 FQNEAQ (reference sequence). CDR3 sequence (DNA): TGTGCCAGCAGCTTAGCGCTGGACAGAGGAGAGGGCTACACCTTC. It codes for CASSLALDRGEGYTF.

The chain employs TRBV30 and TRBJ1-4; unclear D gene. The germline V and J ends were trimmed by 3 bases and 7 bases, with 12 bases remaining between them. From germline, CDR1 is GTSNPN and CDR2 SVGIG (reference sequence). This CDR3 is built from 13 residues. CDR3 protein: CAWSREPSEKLFF. For the CDR3, the DNA is TGTGCCTGGAGCCGGGAGCCTAGTGAAAAACTGTTTTTT.

The count of this clone is one. The chain is built from TRBV9 and TRBJ1-2, with a possible D match to TRBD1 (6 bases). Trimming removed 4 bases at V and 0 bases at J, with 16 bases between. Per the germline V gene, CDR1 is SGDLS and CDR2 is YYNGEE. The CDR3 is 16 amino acids. CDR3 DNA sequence: TGTGCCAGCAGCCCCTCTGGACAGCACGCTAACTATGGCTACACCTTC. This gives the protein CASSPSGQHANYGYTF. Full variable domain (missing parts from reference TRBV9 and TRBJ1-2): DSGVTQTPKHLITATGQRVTLRCSPRSGDLSVYWYQQSLDQGLQFLIQYYNGEERAKGNILERFSAQQFPDLHSELNLSSLELGDSALYFCASSPSGQHANYGYTFGSGTRLTVV.

The chain has TRBV27 and TRBJ1-2; TRBD1 agrees at 10 bases. CDR1 is MNHEY and CDR2 is SMNVEV in the germline V gene (reference sequence). The ends lost 5 bases at V and 2 bases at J; junction bases unmatched: 5. The CDR3 loop spans 15 amino acids. The CDR3 region is CASSTGQGTNYGYTF. The CDR3 bases are TGTGCCAGCAGTACGGGACAGGGGACGAACTATGGCTACACCTTC.

This clone has more than one count but fewer than ten. The V gene is TRBV2, the J gene TRBJ1-1, with TRBD1 identical over 7 bases. Unmatched junction bases numbered 11, after V lost 6 bases and J lost 10 bases. CDR1 SNHLY and CDR2 FYNNEI come from the germline V gene. The CDR3 loop spans 13 amino acids. The CDR3 loop is CASRYDRAQGAFF. CDR3 coding DNA: TGTGCCAGCAGGTACGACAGGGCCCAGGGAGCTTTCTTT.

The chain is built from TRBV6-5 and TRBJ1-2, with 8 bases that match TRBD1. This CDR3 is 13 amino acids long. With V trimmed by 6 bases and J by 8 bases, 8 bases remained unmatched. Germline CDR1 reads MNHEY; CDR2 reads SVGAGI. CDR3 bases: TGTGCCAGCAGCCAGGACAGGGTGGCCGGCTACACCTTC. Its protein is CASSQDRVAGYTF.

The rearrangement links TRBV19 to TRBJ2-2, with D maybe TRBD1 (6 bases). CDR1 is LNHDA, CDR2 SQIVND, per germline (reference sequence). Trimming removed 6 bases at V and 6 bases at J, with 14 bases between. The CDR3 contains 14 residues. The CDR3 DNA sequence: TGTGCCAGTAGAAATGACAGGTCCTCCGGGGAGCTGTTTTTT. Residues: CASRNDRSSGELFF. Variable domain in full (rest from reference TRBV19 and TRBJ2-2): DGGITQSPKYLFRKEGQNVTLSCEQNLNHDAMYWYRQDPGQGLRLIYYSQIVNDFQKGDIAEGYSVSREKKESFPLTVTSAQKNPTAFYLCASRNDRSSGELFFGEGSRLTVL.

This clone was detected ten times or more. The CDR3 here is CASSGEVRPNEKLFF. CDR3 sequence (DNA): TGTGCCAGTAGTGGCGAAGTCAGGCCTAATGAAAAACTGTTTTTT. The V gene is TRBV19, the J gene TRBJ1-4; no clear D gene. The CDR3 runs 15 residues. Germline CDR1 LNHDA, CDR2 SQIVND (reference sequence). The V end was cut by 5 bases, the J end by 3 bases, with 13 bases between.

As DNA, the CDR3 is TGCGCCAGCAGCCAAGGTTTGGGCTCCCGGACAGATACGCAGTATTTT. Translated, it gives CASSQGLGSRTDTQYF. The genes are TRBV4-3 and TRBJ2-3; D not resolved. Germline V gene lookup returns CDR1 LGHNA and CDR2 YSLEER. The CDR3 extends over 16 amino acids. V gave up 1 base and J gave up 3 bases, with 14 bases separating them.

Comments on this clone: This probably arose from a read error, given a far larger clone one base away. The gene calls are TRBV4-1 and TRBJ2-3; 11 bases are a match to TRBD2. The CDR3 consists of 17 residues. Looked up from germline, CDR1 is MGHRA and CDR2 is YSYEKL. V was pared by 4 bases and J by 6 bases, with 12 bases of the junction left unmatched. The CDR3 is CASSPSYSGREIDTQYF. The CDR3 bases are TGCGCCAGCAGCCCTTCTTATAGCGGGAGGGAGATCGATACGCAGTATTTT.

The rearrangement links TRBV7-2 to TRBJ2-1, with D hard to call. The CDR3 is made up of 12 amino acids. The germline V and J ends were trimmed by 2 bases and 7 bases, with 6 bases remaining between them. Germline CDR1 SGHTA, CDR2 FQGNSA. The CDR3 spells CASSLTRNEQFF. Here the CDR3 DNA reads TGTGCCAGCAGCTTAACGAGAAATGAGCAGTTCTTC. The variable domain in full, completed from reference TRBV7-2 and TRBJ2-1, reads GAGVSQSPSNKVTEKGKDVELRCDPISGHTALYWYRQSLGQGLEFLIYFQGNSAPDKSGLPSDRFSAERTGGSVSTLTIQRTQQEDSAVYLCASSLTRNEQFFGPGTRLTVL.

This sequence joins TRBV7-3 and TRBJ2-1; 10 nucleotides match TRBD1. Trimming removed 5 bases from V and 5 bases from J; junction bases left unmatched: 6. The germline V gene has CDR1 SGHTA and CDR2 FQGTGA. This CDR3 comprises 15 residues. In DNA form, the CDR3 reads TGTGCCAGCAGCCCGACAGGGGGCGGTAACAATGAGCAGTTCTTC. Protein: CASSPTGGGNNEQFF. The whole variable domain, remainder taken from reference TRBV7-3 and TRBJ2-1, is GAGVSQTPSNKVTEKGKYVELRCDPISGHTALYWYRQSLGQGPEFLIYFQGTGAADDSGLPNDRFFAVRPEGSVSTLKIQRTERGDSAVYLCASSPTGGGNNEQFFGPGTRLTVL.

This chain links TRBV20-1 with TRBJ2-5; maybe TRBD2 (5 bases). The J call may be mistaken, given a closer DNA end match to TRBJ2-7. Germline V gene lookup returns CDR1 DFQATT and CDR2 SNEGSKA (reference sequence). The CDR3 runs 11 residues. CDR3 DNA: TGCAGTGCGCCCGGACTGGACGAGCAGTACTTC. This encodes CSAPGLDEQYF.